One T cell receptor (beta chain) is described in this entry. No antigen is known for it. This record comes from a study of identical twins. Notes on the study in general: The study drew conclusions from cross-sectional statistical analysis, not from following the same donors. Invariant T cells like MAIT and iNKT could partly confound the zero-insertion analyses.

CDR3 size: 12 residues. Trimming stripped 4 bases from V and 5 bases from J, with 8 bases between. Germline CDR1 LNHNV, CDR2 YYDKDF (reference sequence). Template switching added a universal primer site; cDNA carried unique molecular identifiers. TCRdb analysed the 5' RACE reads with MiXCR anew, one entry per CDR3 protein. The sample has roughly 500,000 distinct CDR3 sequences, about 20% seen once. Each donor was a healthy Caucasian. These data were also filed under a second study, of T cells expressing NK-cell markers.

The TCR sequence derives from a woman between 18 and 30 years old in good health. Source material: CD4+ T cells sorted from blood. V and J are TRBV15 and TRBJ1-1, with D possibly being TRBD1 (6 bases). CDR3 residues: CATSNTGTEAFF. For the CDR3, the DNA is TGTGCCACCAGCAACACAGGGACTGAAGCTTTCTTT. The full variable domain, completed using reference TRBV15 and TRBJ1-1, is DAMVIQNPRYQVTQFGKPVTLSCSQTLNHNVMYWYQQKSSQAPKLLFHYYDKDFNNEADTPDNFQSRRPNTSFCFLDIRSPGLGDTAMYLCATSNTGTEAFFGQGTRLTVV.